Listed below are T cell receptor beta chains from one sample, sequenced in a study of technical replicates of blood from a few donors. The repertoire was sequenced with immunoSEQ multiplex PCR; TCRdb's copy has only in-frame clones and lacks some. The data contain around 80,000 clones, 89% of them singletons. The sample taken for sequencing was T cells isolated from PBMCs. The receptors were gathered from a human donor in good health. Both conserved end residues are part of each CDR3. D genes are given only for firm matches. Where a row states a size, it is once, few, many or the class of an expanded clone; other rows omit it.

TRBD2	TRBV30	TRBJ2-7	14	once	CAWRTAGGTYEQYF	TGTGCCTGGAGGACAGCGGGGGGTACCTACGAGCAGTACTTC
TRBD1	TRBV27	TRBJ2-5	15	.	CASRPMGTGTETQYF	TGTGCCAGCAGACCTATGGGGACAGGGACAGAGACCCAGTACTTC
.	TRBV28	TRBJ1-5	14	.	CASSSGASNQPQHF	TGTGCCAGCAGTTCTGGGGCCAGCAATCAGCCCCAGCATTTT
TRBD2	TRBV13	TRBJ2-3	15	once	CASSLGTSRGDTQYF	TGTGCCAGCAGCTTAGGGACTAGCCGGGGAGATACGCAGTATTTT
TRBD1	TRBV25-1	TRBJ2-3	17	.	CASSEFRTGGPTDTQYF	TGTGCCAGCAGTGAATTCCGGACAGGGGGTCCCACAGATACGCAGTATTTT
TRBD2	TRBV5-1	TRBJ2-3	15	.	CASSSGLASTDTQYF	TGCGCCAGCAGCTCTGGACTAGCTAGCACAGATACGCAGTATTTT
.	TRBV7-2	TRBJ2-5	14	.	CASSSEQGSETQYF	TGTGCCAGCAGCTCGGAACAGGGATCAGAGACCCAGTACTTC
.	TRBV4-3	TRBJ2-7	13	.	CASSQGLVYEQYF	TGCGCCAGCAGCCAAGGGCTAGTCTACGAGCAGTACTTC
TRBD2	TRBV4-3	TRBJ2-1	16	once	CASSQDRGLAYNEQFF	TGCGCCAGCAGCCAAGATCGTGGACTAGCTTACAATGAGCAGTTCTTC
.	TRBV5-4	TRBJ2-3	20	once	CASSLASVIGGPSTTDTQYF	TGTGCCAGCAGCTTGGCCTCAGTCATTGGCGGGCCCAGTACCACAGATACGCAGTATTTT
TRBD2	TRBV6-5	TRBJ2-3	14	once	CASSKAGDTDTQYF	TGTGCCAGCAGCAAAGCGGGAGACACAGATACGCAGTATTTT
TRBD2	TRBV9	TRBJ2-7	16	.	CASSVGTSGRSYEQYF	TGTGCCAGCAGCGTGGGGACTAGCGGGAGATCCTACGAGCAGTACTTC
TRBD1	TRBV28	TRBJ2-2	17	once	CASSLYGTGGGTGELFF	TGTGCCAGCAGTCTGTATGGGACAGGGGGCGGCACCGGGGAGCTGTTTTTT
TRBD2	TRBV2	TRBJ2-2	15	.	CASSVGLAGAGELFF	TGTGCCAGCAGTGTAGGACTAGCGGGAGCCGGGGAGCTGTTTTTT
TRBD1	TRBV27	TRBJ1-1	14	.	CASRATGENTEAFF	TGTGCCAGCAGGGCTACAGGGGAGAACACTGAAGCTTTCTTT
.	TRBV27	TRBJ1-1	17	.	CASSAAMGGRLNTEAFF	TGTGCCAGCAGTGCTGCAATGGGGGGACGATTGAACACTGAAGCTTTCTTT
.	TRBV11-2	TRBJ2-2	13	.	CASSLVTVGELFF	TGTGCCAGCAGCTTAGTCACGGTGGGGGAGCTGTTTTTT
TRBD2	TRBV6-4	TRBJ2-1	15	.	CASSALAGTYNEQFF	TGTGCCAGCAGTGCACTAGCGGGAACCTACAATGAGCAGTTCTTC
.	TRBV6-5	TRBJ1-1	15	.	CASRRWFLMNTEAFF	TGTGCCAGCAGGAGGTGGTTTTTAATGAACACTGAAGCTTTCTTT
.	TRBV18	TRBJ1-2	16	.	CASSPISDRGFYGYTF	TGTGCCAGCTCACCCATCAGTGACAGAGGTTTCTATGGCTACACCTTC
.	TRBV29-1	TRBJ1-1	12	.	CSVEGASTEAFF	TGCAGCGTTGAAGGGGCCAGCACTGAAGCTTTCTTT
.	TRBV27	TRBJ2-1	14	.	CASSLGPELRGQFF	TGTGCCAGCAGTTTGGGGCCCGAGCTCCGTGGGCAGTTCTTC
.	TRBV6-1	TRBJ2-2	10	.	CATYTGELFF	TGTGCCACCTACACCGGGGAGCTGTTTTTT
.	TRBV9	TRBJ2-1	14	.	CASSVSKASDEQFF	TGTGCCAGCAGCGTAAGTAAAGCTTCCGATGAGCAGTTCTTC
.	TRBV2	TRBJ2-1	13	.	CASSGSGSNEQFF	TGTGCCAGCAGTGGTAGCGGAAGCAATGAGCAGTTCTTC
TRBD1	TRBV2	TRBJ1-5	16	.	CASSVLWDRSNQPQHF	TGTGCCAGCAGTGTCCTATGGGACAGAAGCAATCAGCCCCAGCATTTT
TRBD1	TRBV29-1	TRBJ1-2	17	once	CSVDRTGDRLSNYGYTF	TGCAGCGTTGATCGCACAGGGGATCGTTTATCTAACTATGGCTACACCTTC
.	TRBV4-1	TRBJ1-1	14	.	CASSQDAIGTEAFF	TGCGCCAGCAGCCAAGACGCTATCGGCACTGAAGCTTTCTTT